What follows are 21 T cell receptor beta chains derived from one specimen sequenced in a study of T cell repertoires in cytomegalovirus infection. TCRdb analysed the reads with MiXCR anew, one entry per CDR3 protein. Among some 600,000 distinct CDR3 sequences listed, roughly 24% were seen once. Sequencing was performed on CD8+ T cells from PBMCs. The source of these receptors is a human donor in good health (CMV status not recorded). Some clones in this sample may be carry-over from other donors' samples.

In DNA form, the CDR3 reads TGTGCCAGCAGTTACACAACCAGTCGGACTGAAGCTTTCTTT. As protein: CASSYTTSRTEAFF. The V gene is TRBV6-6, the J gene TRBJ1-1; D uncertain. This CDR3 spans 14 amino acids. Trimming pared 2 bases from V and 5 bases from J, leaving 12 bases between. The germline V gene has CDR1 MNHNY and CDR2 SVGAGI (reference sequence).

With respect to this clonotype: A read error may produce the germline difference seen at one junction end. CDR3 nucleotides: TGTGTCAGCAGTTACAGGGGTTTCAATCAGCCCCAGCATTTT. It codes for CVSSYRGFNQPQHF. J is TRBJ1-5 and V is TRBV28, with 7 positions matching TRBD1. The CDR3 runs 14 residues. Germline values: CDR1 MDHEN, CDR2 SYDVKM. Variable domain in full (rest from reference TRBV28 and TRBJ1-5): DVKVTQSSRYLVKRTGEKVFLECVQDMDHENMFWYRQDPGLGLRLIYFSYDVKMKEKGDIPEGYSVSREKKERFSLILESASTNQTSMYLCVSSYRGFNQPQHFGDGTRLSIL.

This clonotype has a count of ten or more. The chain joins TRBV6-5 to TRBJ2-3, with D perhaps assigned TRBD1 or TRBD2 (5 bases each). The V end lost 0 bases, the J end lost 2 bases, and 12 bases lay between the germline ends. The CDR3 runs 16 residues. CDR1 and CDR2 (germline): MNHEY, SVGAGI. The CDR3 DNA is TGTGCCAGCAGTTACTCCCGGGGCTCCTACACAGATACGCAGTATTTT. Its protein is CASSYSRGSYTDTQYF.

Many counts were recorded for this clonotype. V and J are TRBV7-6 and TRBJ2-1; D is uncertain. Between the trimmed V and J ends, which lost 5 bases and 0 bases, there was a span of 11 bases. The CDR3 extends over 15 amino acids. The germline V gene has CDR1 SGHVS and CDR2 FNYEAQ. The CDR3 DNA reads TGTGCCAGCAGCCCCCGAATTGGCTCCTACAATGAGCAGTTCTTC. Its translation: CASSPRIGSYNEQFF.

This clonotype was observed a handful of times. CDR3 protein: CATSDPDSRQGWAGELFF. Written as DNA, the CDR3 is TGTGCCACCAGTGACCCTGATTCCAGACAGGGGTGGGCCGGGGAGCTGTTTTTT. The J gene is TRBJ2-2, the V gene TRBV24-1; TRBD1 matches at 8 bases. The germline gives CDR1 KGHDR, CDR2 SFDVKD. CDR3 size: 18 residues. V lost 4 bases, J lost 6 bases, and 15 bases stayed unmatched.

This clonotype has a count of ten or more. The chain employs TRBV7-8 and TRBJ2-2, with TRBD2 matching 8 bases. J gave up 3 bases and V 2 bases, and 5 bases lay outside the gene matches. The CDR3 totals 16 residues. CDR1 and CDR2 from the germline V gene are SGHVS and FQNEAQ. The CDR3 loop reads CASSLKTSAYTGELFF. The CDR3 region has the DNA TGTGCCAGCAGCTTAAAGACTAGCGCCTACACCGGGGAGCTGTTTTTT.

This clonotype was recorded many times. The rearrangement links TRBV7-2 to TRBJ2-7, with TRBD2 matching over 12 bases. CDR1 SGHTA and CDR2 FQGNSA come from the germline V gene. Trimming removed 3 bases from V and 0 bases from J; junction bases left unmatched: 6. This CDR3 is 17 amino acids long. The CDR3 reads CASSLSGLAGSSYEQYF. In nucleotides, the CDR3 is TGTGCCAGCAGCTTGTCCGGACTAGCGGGAAGCTCCTACGAGCAGTACTTC. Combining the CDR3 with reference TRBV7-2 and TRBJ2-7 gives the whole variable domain GAGVSQSPSNKVTEKGKDVELRCDPISGHTALYWYRQSLGQGLEFLIYFQGNSAPDKSGLPSDRFSAERTGGSVSTLTIQRTQQEDSAVYLCASSLSGLAGSSYEQYFGPGTRLTVT.

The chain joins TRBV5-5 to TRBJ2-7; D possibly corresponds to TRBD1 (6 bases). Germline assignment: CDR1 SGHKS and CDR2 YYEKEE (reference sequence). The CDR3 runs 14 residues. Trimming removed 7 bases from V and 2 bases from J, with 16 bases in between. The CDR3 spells CASGDRPPPYEQYV. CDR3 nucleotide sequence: TGTGCCAGCGGTGACAGGCCGCCACCCTACGAGCAGTACGTC.

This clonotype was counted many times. CDR3 in DNA: TGTGCCAGCAGCTTAGGGCGGGGGGGCCCCTCTGGGGCCAACGTCCTGACTTTC. Protein product: CASSLGRGGPSGANVLTF. The chain uses TRBV7-6 and TRBJ2-6, with TRBD2 identical over 9 bases. The germline CDR1 and CDR2 sequences are SGHVS and FNYEAQ. The CDR3 is 18 amino acids. Unmatched junction bases numbered 4, after V lost 1 base and J lost 0 bases. Variable domain in full (rest from reference TRBV7-6 and TRBJ2-6): GAGVSQSPRYKVTKRGQDVALRCDPISGHVSLYWYRQALGQGPEFLTYFNYEAQQDKSGLPNDRFSAERPEGSISTLTIQRTEQRDSAMYRCASSLGRGGPSGANVLTFGAGSRLTVL.

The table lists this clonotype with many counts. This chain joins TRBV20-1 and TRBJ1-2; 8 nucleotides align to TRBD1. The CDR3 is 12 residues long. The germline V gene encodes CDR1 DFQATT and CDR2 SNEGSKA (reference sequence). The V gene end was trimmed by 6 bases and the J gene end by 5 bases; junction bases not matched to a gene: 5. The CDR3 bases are TGCAGTGCACCGGACAGGGAGTATGGCTACACCTTC. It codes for CSAPDREYGYTF.

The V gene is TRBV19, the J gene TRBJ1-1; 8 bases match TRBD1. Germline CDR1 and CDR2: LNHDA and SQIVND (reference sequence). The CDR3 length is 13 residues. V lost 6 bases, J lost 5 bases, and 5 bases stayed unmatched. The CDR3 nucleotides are TGTGCCAGTAGACACAGGGGGATGACTGAAGCTTTCTTT. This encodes CASRHRGMTEAFF.

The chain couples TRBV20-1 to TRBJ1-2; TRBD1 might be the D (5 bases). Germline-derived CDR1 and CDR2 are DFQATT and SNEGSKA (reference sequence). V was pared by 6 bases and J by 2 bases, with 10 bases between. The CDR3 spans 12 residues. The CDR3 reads CSAWAGNYGYTF. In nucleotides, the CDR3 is TGCAGTGCCTGGGCAGGGAACTATGGCTACACCTTC.

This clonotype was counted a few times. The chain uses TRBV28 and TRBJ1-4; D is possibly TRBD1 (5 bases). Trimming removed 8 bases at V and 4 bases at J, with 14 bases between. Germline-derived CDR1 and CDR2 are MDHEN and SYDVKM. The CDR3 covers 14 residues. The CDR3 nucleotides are TGTGCCAGCGATAGGAGGGGTCATAATGAAAAACTGTTTTTT. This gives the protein CASDRRGHNEKLFF.

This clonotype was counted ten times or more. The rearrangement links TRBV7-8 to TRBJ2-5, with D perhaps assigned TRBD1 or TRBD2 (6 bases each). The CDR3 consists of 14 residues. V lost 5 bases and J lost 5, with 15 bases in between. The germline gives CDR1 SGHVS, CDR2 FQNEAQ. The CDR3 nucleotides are TGTGCCAGCAGCACGGGGGCGCCGGGGGAGACCCAGTACTTC. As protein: CASSTGAPGETQYF. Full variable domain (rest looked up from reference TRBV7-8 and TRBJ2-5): GAGVSQSPRYKVAKRGQDVALRCDPISGHVSLFWYQQALGQGPEFLTYFQNEAQLDKSGLPSDRFFAERPEGSVSTLKIQRTQQEDSAVYLCASSTGAPGETQYFGPGTRLLVL.

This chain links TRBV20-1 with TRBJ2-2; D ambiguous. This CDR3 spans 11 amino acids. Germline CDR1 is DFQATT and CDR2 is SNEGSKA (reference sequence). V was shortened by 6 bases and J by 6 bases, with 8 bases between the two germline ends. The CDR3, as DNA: TGCAGTGCCTTTTTCCCCGGGGAGCTGTTTTTT. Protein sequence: CSAFFPGELFF.

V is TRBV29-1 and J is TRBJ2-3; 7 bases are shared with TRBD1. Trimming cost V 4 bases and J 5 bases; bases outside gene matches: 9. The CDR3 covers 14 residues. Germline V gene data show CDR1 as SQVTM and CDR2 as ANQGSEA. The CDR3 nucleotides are TGCAGCGTTGGGACAGGATACGTTGGAGATACGCAGTATTTT. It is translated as CSVGTGYVGDTQYF.

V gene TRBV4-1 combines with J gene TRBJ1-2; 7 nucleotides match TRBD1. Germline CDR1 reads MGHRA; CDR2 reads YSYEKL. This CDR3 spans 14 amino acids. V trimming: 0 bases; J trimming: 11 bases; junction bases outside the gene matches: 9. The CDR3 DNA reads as TGCGCCAGCAGCCAAGATCGAATGACAGGGAGGTACACCTTC. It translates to CASSQDRMTGRYTF.

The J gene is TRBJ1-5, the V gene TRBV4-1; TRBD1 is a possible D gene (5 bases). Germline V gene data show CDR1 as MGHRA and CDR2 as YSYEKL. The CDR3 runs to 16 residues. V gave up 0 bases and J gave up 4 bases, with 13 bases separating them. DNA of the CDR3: TGCGCCAGCAGCCAAGATGGGACCGAGCGAAATCAGCCCCAGCATTTT. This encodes CASSQDGTERNQPQHF.

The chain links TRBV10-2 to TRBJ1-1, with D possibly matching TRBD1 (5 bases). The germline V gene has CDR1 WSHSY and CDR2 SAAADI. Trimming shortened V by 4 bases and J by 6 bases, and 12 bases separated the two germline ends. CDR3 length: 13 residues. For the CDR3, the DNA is TGCGCCAGCAGTGGAGGGGATAGGGCTGAAGCTTTCTTT. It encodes CASSGGDRAEAFF.

The CDR3 loop is CATSRVGNQPQHF. The CDR3 nucleotides are TGTGCCACCAGCAGAGTGGGCAATCAGCCCCAGCATTTT. V usage is TRBV15 and J usage is TRBJ1-5, with D hard to call. Germline V gene data show CDR1 as LNHNV and CDR2 as YYDKDF (reference sequence). The CDR3 has 13 amino acids. V was cut by 1 base and J by 2 bases, with 3 bases left in between.

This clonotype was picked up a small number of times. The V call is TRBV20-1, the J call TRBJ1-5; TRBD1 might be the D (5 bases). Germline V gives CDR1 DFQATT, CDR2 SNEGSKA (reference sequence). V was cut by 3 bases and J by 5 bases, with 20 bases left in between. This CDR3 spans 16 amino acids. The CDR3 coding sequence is TGCAGTGCTAGCGCAGGGAGTACGACGAGCGATCAGCCCCAGCATTTT. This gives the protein CSASAGSTTSDQPQHF.